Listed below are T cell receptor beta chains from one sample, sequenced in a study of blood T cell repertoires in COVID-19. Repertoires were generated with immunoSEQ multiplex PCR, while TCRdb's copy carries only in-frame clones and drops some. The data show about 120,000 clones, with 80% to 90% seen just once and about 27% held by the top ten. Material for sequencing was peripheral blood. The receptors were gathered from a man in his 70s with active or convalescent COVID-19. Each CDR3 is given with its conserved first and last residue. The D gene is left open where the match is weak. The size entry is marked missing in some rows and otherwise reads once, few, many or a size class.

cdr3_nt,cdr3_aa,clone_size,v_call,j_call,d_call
TGTGCCACCGGCCGCACAGATACGCAGTATTTT,CATGRTDTQYF,.,TRBV24-1,TRBJ2-3,.
TGTGCCACCAGTCCCACAGGGAAAGGGAACAGTCGGACTGAAGCTTTCTTT,CATSPTGKGNSRTEAFF,.,TRBV24-1,TRBJ1-1,.
TGTGCCAGCAGTTACTCACGGAGTCATAAAGCCCAGCATTTT,CASSYSRSHKAQHF,.,TRBV6-5,TRBJ1-5,.
TGTGCCAGCTGTCCCGGGACAGGTTTGGGCTCGGTCGGGGAGCTGTTTTTT,CASCPGTGLGSVGELFF,.,TRBV4-2,TRBJ2-2,TRBD1
TGTGCCTGGATACAGGGAGGGGATCAGCCCCAGCATTTT,CAWIQGGDQPQHF,.,TRBV30,TRBJ1-5,.
TGTGCCAGCAGTATCCGACAGGGGAACACCGGGGAGCTGTTTTTT,CASSIRQGNTGELFF,.,TRBV27,TRBJ2-2,TRBD1
TGTGCCAGCAGCAGTAGCGGGAAGTCTGACAATGAGCAGTTCTTC,CASSSSGKSDNEQFF,.,TRBV3-1/TRBV3-2,TRBJ2-1,TRBD2
TGTGCCAGCAGAGCTACAGGGATGGGTTATCAGCCCCAGCATTTT,CASRATGMGYQPQHF,.,TRBV28,TRBJ1-5,.
TGTGCCAGCAGGCGGACTAGTAGCAACGAGCAGTACTTC,CASRRTSSNEQYF,.,TRBV2,TRBJ2-7,TRBD2
TGTGCCAGCAGCTTAGAAGGTGGGACAGGGAGAGGTGAGCAGTTCTTC,CASSLEGGTGRGEQFF,.,TRBV7-9,TRBJ2-1,TRBD1
TGTGCCAGCAGCCAAGGTCCTAGCGGTAACACAGATACGCAGTATTTT,CASSQGPSGNTDTQYF,.,TRBV3-1/TRBV3-2,TRBJ2-3,TRBD2
TGTGCCAGCAGTTTTGGAGCGCGCGAGCAGTTCTTC,CASSFGAREQFF,.,TRBV28,TRBJ2-1,.
TGTGCCAGCAGTTCCCGGGAGTTTACCTACGAGCAGTACTTC,CASSSREFTYEQYF,.,TRBV6-5,TRBJ2-7,.
TGTGCCAGCAGTAGGAGGATGAACACTGAAGCTTTCTTT,CASSRRMNTEAFF,.,TRBV27,TRBJ1-1,.
TGTGCCAGCAGTAACTTATATAACACTGAAGCTTTCTTT,CASSNLYNTEAFF,.,TRBV27,TRBJ1-1,.
TGTGCCACCAGCCTACGGGACAGGGATGAAAAACTGTTTTTT,CATSLRDRDEKLFF,.,TRBV15,TRBJ1-4,TRBD1
TGTGCCAGCAGCGTAGTAGGGGCAGTCTACAATGAGCAGTTCTTC,CASSVVGAVYNEQFF,.,TRBV9,TRBJ2-1,.
TGCGCCAGCAGTAACAGGGGGAGGAACACCGGGGAGCTGTTTTTT,CASSNRGRNTGELFF,.,TRBV23-1,TRBJ2-2,TRBD1
TGTGCCAGCAGGCGACTAGCGGGACCTAGCACAGATACGCAGTATTTT,CASRRLAGPSTDTQYF,.,TRBV2,TRBJ2-3,TRBD2
TGTGCCAGCAGTTCTCAGGGGGCGCCTAGGAACACCGGGGAGCTGTTTTTT,CASSSQGAPRNTGELFF,.,TRBV28,TRBJ2-2,TRBD1
TGTGCCAGCAGTGGACTAGCGGGTGTTCTCTCCTACGAGCAGTACTTC,CASSGLAGVLSYEQYF,.,TRBV2,TRBJ2-7,TRBD2
TGTGCCAGCAGTACTGGGCGGGGGGCGGTTGTTACTAATGAAAAACTGTTTTTT,CASSTGRGAVVTNEKLFF,once,TRBV28,TRBJ1-4,.
TGTGCCAGCAGCTTAGGGCAGGGGGACACTGAAGCTTTCTTT,CASSLGQGDTEAFF,.,TRBV11-2,TRBJ1-1,TRBD1
TGTGCCAGCAGCCAAGTACAGGGCTGGGAGACCCAGTACTTC,CASSQVQGWETQYF,.,TRBV14,TRBJ2-5,.
TGTGCCACCAGCAGAGATGAACAGGGCTATGGCTACACCTTC,CATSRDEQGYGYTF,.,TRBV15,TRBJ1-2,.
TGTGCCAGCAGTTTATCCTCCAGGGGGATCTATGGCTACACCTTC,CASSLSSRGIYGYTF,.,TRBV27,TRBJ1-2,TRBD1
TGTGCCAGCAACAGCGGAACTTGGGGCTACGAGCAGTACTTC,CASNSGTWGYEQYF,.,TRBV6-4,TRBJ2-7,.
TGTGCCAGCACCGAAGATGCGGGAAATGGCTACACCTTC,CASTEDAGNGYTF,.,TRBV6-5,TRBJ1-2,.
TGTGCCAGCAGCTTGGAGGGACAGGGGATCTACGAGCAGTACTTC,CASSLEGQGIYEQYF,.,TRBV5-8,TRBJ2-7,TRBD1
TGTGCCAGCAGCCCCTCAACAGGGTCGACCCAAGAGACCCAGTACTTC,CASSPSTGSTQETQYF,few,TRBV21-1,TRBJ2-5,.
TGTGCCAGCAGTTTAAACAAAAACGTGGCCAACGTCCTGACTTTC,CASSLNKNVANVLTF,.,TRBV28,TRBJ2-6,.
TGTGCCAGCAGTTCCCCTTCCTCTGGGGCCAACGTCCTGACTTTC,CASSSPSSGANVLTF,.,TRBV27,TRBJ2-6,.
TGTGCCGGTGGTAAGGGGGCTTACGAGCAGTACTTC,CAGGKGAYEQYF,few,TRBV2,TRBJ2-7,TRBD1
TGTGCCAGCAGCTTCCAGGGGAACGAGCAGTACTTC,CASSFQGNEQYF,.,TRBV11-1,TRBJ2-7,.
TGTGCCATCAGTGAGTTGGCGGGAGAGGCTGGGGCCAACGTCCTGACTTTC,CAISELAGEAGANVLTF,.,TRBV10-3,TRBJ2-6,TRBD2
TGTGCCAGCAGCTCCGGCGGGGGACTAATCTACGAGCAGTACTTC,CASSSGGGLIYEQYF,.,TRBV7-2,TRBJ2-7,TRBD2
TGTGCCAGCAGTTCAACCGACAGGGACGGCTACACCTTC,CASSSTDRDGYTF,.,TRBV27,TRBJ1-2,TRBD1
TGCGCCAGCAGGTCTTTGGTCGGGAGGGCCACAGATACGCAGTATTTT,CASRSLVGRATDTQYF,once,TRBV5-1,TRBJ2-3,TRBD2
TGTGCCAGCAGCTATGGACAGGGGCCGGGTACGCAGTATTTT,CASSYGQGPGTQYF,.,TRBV7-9,TRBJ2-3,TRBD1
TGTGCCAGCAGCTTAAGTGGGTCCAGGGGAAGGTATGGCTACACCTTC,CASSLSGSRGRYGYTF,.,TRBV11-2,TRBJ1-2,.
TGTGCCAGCAGTTTCTGGGACAGGGTATATGGCTACACCTTC,CASSFWDRVYGYTF,.,TRBV28,TRBJ1-2,TRBD1
TGTGCCAGCAGTGAATCGCCAGGCGCTGAAGCTTTCTTT,CASSESPGAEAFF,.,TRBV6-1,TRBJ1-1,.
TGTGCCAGCAGCTGGACTAGCGGGAAAGGCGGGGAGCTGTTTTTT,CASSWTSGKGGELFF,few,TRBV7-9,TRBJ2-2,TRBD2
TGTGCCAGCAGGAAAGTGGGCCCCTACGAGCAGTACTTC,CASRKVGPYEQYF,.,TRBV27,TRBJ2-7,.
TGTGCCAGCAGCGCTTTCGGGGGGGACTATGGCTACACCTTC,CASSAFGGDYGYTF,.,TRBV9,TRBJ1-2,.
TGTGCCAGCAGCCCAGGCTCCGGACAGCTCCGAAACTATGGCTACACCTTC,CASSPGSGQLRNYGYTF,.,TRBV4-2,TRBJ1-2,.